Below, 32 T cell receptor beta chains from the same sample are listed, as sequenced in a study of blood T cell repertoires in COVID-19. Generated by immunoSEQ multiplex PCR, the TCRdb table keeps only in-frame clones and is missing some. The sample consists of a few hundred thousand clones, around 84% of them appearing once. Sequenced input: peripheral blood. These TCRs come from a woman aged 70-85 years with active or convalescent COVID-19.

The J gene is TRBJ2-5, the V gene TRBV5-4, with D hard to call. The CDR3 spans 13 residues. The V end was cut by 4 bases, the J end by 4 bases, with 11 bases between. Germline V lookup: CDR1 SGHNT, CDR2 YYREEE (reference sequence). Here the CDR3 reads CASSRHVLETQYF. The CDR3 DNA sequence: TGTGCCAGCAGCCGCCACGTACTAGAGACCCAGTACTTC.

The chain links TRBV19 to TRBJ1-6; tentative D call: TRBD1 (6 bases). V was trimmed by 3 bases and J by 7 bases, leaving 16 bases between them. The CDR3 has 16 residues. Germline V gene lookup returns CDR1 LNHDA and CDR2 SQIVND (reference sequence). The CDR3: CASSMGGATHNSPLHF. The CDR3 region has the DNA TGTGCCAGTAGTATGGGGGGGGCGACTCACAATTCACCCCTCCACTTT.

The chain uses TRBV19 and TRBJ1-5; a weak D match, TRBD1 (5 bases). Germline V CDR1 and CDR2: LNHDA, SQIVND (reference sequence). V was trimmed by 2 bases and J by 0 bases, leaving 11 bases between them. This CDR3 spans 16 amino acids. CDR3 bases: TGTGCCAGTAGTATAAGGTACCAGGGTAGCAATCAGCCCCAGCATTTT. It codes for CASSIRYQGSNQPQHF.

J is TRBJ1-1 and V is TRBV29-1; D gene ambiguous. The CDR3 has 13 residues. Germline V gene sequence: CDR1 SQVTM, CDR2 ANQGSEA. V lost 3 bases and J 0 bases, leaving 8 bases between the germline ends. The CDR3 protein is CSVDEGLNTEAFF. In DNA form, the CDR3 reads TGCAGCGTTGATGAGGGTCTGAACACTGAAGCTTTCTTT.

The chain employs TRBV4-2 and TRBJ1-2, with 8 bases aligning to TRBD1. The trim removed 5 bases at V and 3 bases at J, leaving 8 bases unmatched. The germline gives CDR1 LGHNA, CDR2 YNFKEQ. This CDR3 comprises 15 residues. In nucleotides, the CDR3 is TGTGCCAGCAGCGGGGGGGACAGGTATCACTATGGCTACACCTTC. Translation gives CASSGGDRYHYGYTF.

The V call is TRBV4-1, the J call TRBJ2-3; TRBD2 matches at 9 bases. Trimming cost V 1 base and J 3 bases; bases outside gene matches: 8. Germline CDR1 reads MGHRA; CDR2 reads YSYEKL. CDR3 length: 17 amino acids. Here the CDR3 reads CASSQGTSAWATDTQYF. The CDR3 bases are TGCGCCAGCAGCCAAGGGACTAGCGCCTGGGCGACAGATACGCAGTATTTT.

The chain recombines TRBV4-3 with TRBJ2-3; D gene uncertain. Per germline, CDR1 LGHNA and CDR2 YSLEER. The CDR3 contains 13 residues. Between the trimmed V and J ends, which lost 1 base and 3 bases, there was a span of 5 bases. In DNA form, the CDR3 reads TGCGCCAGCAGCCAAGCGGTTACAGATACGCAGTATTTT. The encoded protein is CASSQAVTDTQYF.

The chain uses TRBV7-8 and TRBJ2-1, with D possibly being TRBD2 (7 bases). The CDR3 runs 20 residues. Germline V CDR1 and CDR2: SGHVS, FQNEAQ. V was trimmed by 2 bases and J by 5 bases, leaving 28 bases between them. The CDR3, as DNA: TGTGCCAGCAGCTTAAGGCTGGGTATCGGGCGGGGGCTCCACCACAATGAGCAGTTCTTC. Translated, it gives CASSLRLGIGRGLHHNEQFF.

This chain uses TRBV27 with TRBJ1-1; tentatively, D is TRBD1 (5 bases). The V gene's germline CDR1 is MNHEY and CDR2 SMNVEV (reference sequence). This CDR3 has 12 residues. The V gene lost 9 bases and the J gene lost 5 bases, with 13 bases spanning the gap. The CDR3 sequence: CASKQGGTEAFF. The CDR3 nucleotides are TGTGCCAGTAAGCAGGGTGGGACTGAAGCTTTCTTT.

V gene TRBV5-6 combines with J gene TRBJ2-1; the match to TRBD2 covers 9 bases. This CDR3 contains 14 residues. The germline V gene encodes CDR1 SGHDT and CDR2 YYEEEE. V lost 8 bases to trimming and J lost 9 bases; unmatched junction nucleotides: 12. This CDR3 is CASLRGGDVGEQFF. CDR3 nucleotides: TGTGCCAGTTTGCGGGGGGGCGACGTAGGTGAGCAGTTCTTC.

The gene calls are TRBV7-3 and TRBJ2-2; D unresolved. This CDR3 has 14 amino acids. Germline V gives CDR1 SGHTA, CDR2 FQGTGA. V was cut by 4 bases and J by 0 bases, with 6 bases left in between. CDR3 sequence: CASSSYTNTGELFF. In DNA, the CDR3 is TGTGCCAGCAGCTCATACACGAACACCGGGGAGCTGTTTTTT.

This clone occurred once. V and J are TRBV12-5 and TRBJ2-5; 8 bases match TRBD1. The CDR3 sequence is 15 residues long. J gave up 3 bases and V 2 bases, and 5 bases lay outside the gene matches. Germline V gene lookup returns CDR1 LGHNT and CDR2 FRNRAP. The CDR3 region has the DNA TGTGCTAGTGGTTTGAGGGCAGGGGGCGAAGAGACCCAGTACTTC. This translates into CASGLRAGGEETQYF.

The J gene is TRBJ2-3, the V gene TRBV29-1; D is perhaps TRBD2 (5 bases). Per germline, CDR1 SQVTM and CDR2 ANQGSEA. Trimming shortened V by 4 bases and J by 0 bases, and 11 bases separated the two germline ends. The CDR3 is 14 amino acids. In DNA, the CDR3 is TGCAGCGTTGTTCTAGCCCTAAGCACAGATACGCAGTATTTT. This translates into CSVVLALSTDTQYF.

The sample holds a few counts of this clone. This sequence joins TRBV19 and TRBJ1-1; maybe TRBD1 (5 bases). This CDR3 contains 14 residues. The ends were cut back, 6 bases at V and 1 base at J, with 12 bases in the middle. Germline CDR1 reads LNHDA; CDR2 reads SQIVND (reference sequence). CDR3 coding DNA: TGTGCCAGTAGATCTGGACACAAGAACACTGAAGCTTTCTTT. Translated, it gives CASRSGHKNTEAFF.

V and J are TRBV11-2 and TRBJ1-5, with no clear D. Germline CDR1 SGHAT, CDR2 FQNNGV. Trimming removed 0 bases from V and 2 bases from J, with 8 bases in between. The CDR3 runs to 15 residues. CDR3 residues: CASSLEPSRNQPQHF. In DNA form, the CDR3 reads TGTGCCAGCAGCTTAGAACCAAGCCGCAATCAGCCCCAGCATTTT.

The chain combines TRBV15 with TRBJ1-5; D gene unclear. The CDR3 is made up of 14 amino acids. The V and J ends lost 0 bases and 3 bases respectively, with 6 bases between them. CDR1 and CDR2 from the germline V gene are LNHNV and YYDKDF (reference sequence). Here the CDR3 DNA reads TGTGCCACCAGCAGAGAACGGTACAATCAGCCCCAGCATTTT. This translates into CATSRERYNQPQHF. The full variable domain, with the rest looked up from reference TRBV15 and TRBJ1-5, is DAMVIQNPRYQVTQFGKPVTLSCSQTLNHNVMYWYQQKSSQAPKLLFHYYDKDFNNEADTPDNFQSRRPNTSFCFLDIRSPGLGDTAMYLCATSRERYNQPQHFGDGTRLSIL.

V gene TRBV27 combines with J gene TRBJ1-2; 9 nucleotides match TRBD1. This CDR3 region has 14 residues. The V and J ends lost 2 bases and 8 bases, in that order; junction bases with no gene match: 6. Germline V gene data show CDR1 as MNHEY and CDR2 as SMNVEV (reference sequence). CDR3 nucleotide sequence: TGTGCCAGCAGTTTAGGGGACAGGGAGGACGGCTACACCTTC. It translates to CASSLGDREDGYTF.

This clone was recorded once. This chain joins TRBV7-8 and TRBJ1-4; D call uncertain. Germline V gene sequence: CDR1 SGHVS, CDR2 FQNEAQ. Trimming removed 0 bases at V and 3 bases at J, with 8 bases between. The CDR3 length is 15 residues. This CDR3 reads CASSLAQVSNEKLFF. The CDR3 region has the DNA TGTGCCAGCAGCTTAGCGCAGGTGTCTAATGAAAAACTGTTTTTT.

V gene TRBV6-2 or TRBV6-3 combines with J gene TRBJ2-1; D ambiguous. Trimming stripped 6 bases from V and 3 bases from J, with 9 bases between. The CDR3 extends over 13 amino acids. In germline, CDR1 is MNHEY, CDR2 SVGEGT. In DNA, the CDR3 is TGTGCCAGCAGCAACAGCCTCTACAATGAGCAGTTCTTC. Protein: CASSNSLYNEQFF.

The chain has TRBV24-1 and TRBJ1-5; possibly TRBD1 for D (5 bases). Germline V gene data show CDR1 as KGHDR and CDR2 as SFDVKD. The V end lost 3 bases, the J end lost 4 bases, and 12 bases lay between the germline ends. The CDR3 extends over 15 amino acids. The CDR3: CATSDPQGTNQPQHF. The CDR3 bases are TGTGCCACCAGTGATCCCCAGGGCACGAATCAGCCCCAGCATTTT.

The chain links TRBV15 to TRBJ1-2; no firm D call. This CDR3 contains 14 residues. The V end lost 3 bases, the J end lost 8 bases, and 16 bases lay between the germline ends. CDR1 and CDR2 (germline): LNHNV, YYDKDF (reference sequence). The CDR3 region is CATSSSQRMRGYTF. The CDR3 nucleotides are TGTGCCACCAGCAGTTCGCAAAGGATGAGGGGCTACACCTTC.

The chain couples TRBV19 to TRBJ1-2, with 8 bases that match TRBD1. The CDR3 contains 13 residues. V gave up 5 bases and J gave up 8 bases; unmatched junction bases: 7. Per germline, CDR1 LNHDA and CDR2 SQIVND (reference sequence). This CDR3 is CASSPDRVFGYTF. The CDR3 region has the DNA TGTGCCAGTAGTCCGGACAGGGTCTTCGGCTACACCTTC. The full variable domain, completed using reference TRBV19 and TRBJ1-2, is DGGITQSPKYLFRKEGQNVTLSCEQNLNHDAMYWYRQDPGQGLRLIYYSQIVNDFQKGDIAEGYSVSREKKESFPLTVTSAQKNPTAFYLCASSPDRVFGYTFGSGTRLTVV.

J is TRBJ2-5 and V is TRBV7-9; D is unresolved. Trimming took off 2 bases at V and 5 bases at J, with 3 bases between the two ends. CDR3 length: 11 amino acids. Germline lookup yields CDR1 SEHNR and CDR2 FQNEAQ (reference sequence). CDR3 nucleotide sequence: TGTGCCAGCAGCTTACTCGAGACCCAGTACTTC. Protein product: CASSLLETQYF.

V and J are TRBV14 and TRBJ1-1; a possible D gene is TRBD1 (5 bases). V was clipped by 0 bases and J by 10 bases, with 12 bases between them. Germline V gene data show CDR1 as SGHDN and CDR2 as FVKESK. The CDR3 runs to 13 residues. The CDR3 bases are TGTGCCAGCAGCCAAGATTTCGGGGGGAGAGCTTTCTTT. It encodes CASSQDFGGRAFF.

V usage is TRBV7-6 and J usage is TRBJ1-6; D is unclear. The V gene lost 3 bases and the J gene lost 5 bases, with 11 bases spanning the gap. The CDR3 loop spans 15 amino acids. Germline CDR1 is SGHVS and CDR2 is FNYEAQ. Written as DNA, the CDR3 is TGTGCCAGCAGCTTTAGGGCGGGTGATAATTCACCCCTCCACTTT. Translating it yields CASSFRAGDNSPLHF.

CDR3 sequence reads: CASSPMEGFFRADTQYF. The CDR3 DNA reads TGTGCCAGTAGTCCAATGGAAGGGTTCTTCAGGGCAGATACGCAGTATTTT. This sequence joins TRBV19 and TRBJ2-3, with D tentatively TRBD1 (5 bases). This CDR3 is built from 17 residues. V was trimmed by 5 bases and J by 4 bases, leaving 22 bases between them. From germline, CDR1 is LNHDA and CDR2 SQIVND (reference sequence).

The chain links TRBV19 to TRBJ1-2; 7 nucleotides agree with TRBD1. Germline V gives CDR1 LNHDA, CDR2 SQIVND (reference sequence). This CDR3 is 14 amino acids long. V gave up 4 bases and J gave up 1 base; unmatched junction bases: 3. The CDR3 nucleotides are TGTGCCAGTAGTAAGGGGGCCTATAACTATGGCTACACCTTC. It yields the protein CASSKGAYNYGYTF.

This chain connects TRBV12-3 or TRBV12-4 to TRBJ1-2; D is ambiguous. V lost 6 bases and J lost 6, with 11 bases in between. CDR3 length equals 12 residues. The CDR3 loop reads CASSPDKNGYTF. The CDR3 region has the DNA TGTGCCAGCAGCCCTGACAAGAATGGCTACACCTTC.

The chain has TRBV6-5 and TRBJ2-5; TRBD1 is a possible D gene (7 bases). The V gene lost 7 bases and the J gene lost 3 bases, with 12 bases spanning the gap. CDR1 and CDR2 from the germline V gene are MNHEY and SVGAGI. The CDR3 runs to 13 residues. CDR3 DNA sequence: TGTGCCAGCAACCAGGGGGGAAAAGAGACCCAGTACTTC. This codes for CASNQGGKETQYF.

V gene TRBV5-6 combines with J gene TRBJ1-1; TRBD1 matches 8 bases. Trimming removed 1 base from V and 8 bases from J; junction bases left unmatched: 1. Germline CDR1 is SGHDT and CDR2 is YYEEEE. The CDR3 runs to 12 residues. CDR3 sequence reads: CASSLWDREAFF. As DNA, the CDR3 is TGTGCCAGCAGCTTGTGGGACAGGGAAGCTTTCTTT. The full variable domain, rest sourced from reference TRBV5-6 and TRBJ1-1, is DAGVTQSPTHLIKTRGQQVTLRCSPKSGHDTVSWYQQALGQGPQFIFQYYEEEERQRGNFPDRFSGHQFPNYSSELNVNALLLGDSALYLCASSLWDREAFFGQGTRLTVV.

The chain links TRBV6-6 to TRBJ1-3; D ambiguous. CDR3 length equals 14 residues. The germline V gene has CDR1 MNHNY and CDR2 SVGAGI (reference sequence). V was shortened by 7 bases and J by 0 bases, with 10 bases between the two germline ends. The CDR3 nucleotides read TGTGCCAGCACCCCACAGAACTCTGGAAACACCATATATTTT. Its translation: CASTPQNSGNTIYF.

This clone was seen only once. The J gene is TRBJ1-1, the V gene TRBV14; 8 positions agree with TRBD1. The ends lost 4 bases at V and 11 bases at J; junction bases unmatched: 12. The CDR3 is 14 amino acids. The germline CDR1 and CDR2 sequences are SGHDN and FVKESK. The DNA for the CDR3 is TGTGCCAGCAGCCTCCTAAGCCCGGGACAGGCCGCTTTCTTT. Translation gives CASSLLSPGQAAFF.